These 29 T cell receptor beta chains were sequenced from one sample in a study of molecular identifiers for immune sequencing clone quantification. A single record per CDR3 protein comes from TCRdb applying MiXCR to the PCR reads. The sample has over 100,000 distinct CDR3 sequences; around 37% are singletons. Material for sequencing was naive CD8+ T cells from blood, with Jurkat cell RNA spiked in. Subset noted: FACS-sorted CD8+CD4-CCR7+CD45RA+ naive T cells. All receptors derive from a human donor in good health. Some libraries in this study had Jurkat cell RNA spiked in.

This clonotype was seen repeatedly, ten times or more. V is TRBV4-3 and J is TRBJ2-7, with unresolved D. Germline V lookup: CDR1 LGHNA, CDR2 YSLEER. This CDR3 spans 13 amino acids. The ends were cut back, 0 bases at V and 1 base at J, with 4 bases in the middle. The CDR3 DNA is TGCGCCAGCAGCCAAGACGGGTCCTACGAGCAGTACTTC. It translates to CASSQDGSYEQYF.

This clonotype came up many times. The chain carries TRBV7-9 and TRBJ2-7; perhaps TRBD1 as D (6 bases). Trimming removed 4 bases from V and 2 bases from J, with 15 bases in between. Germline V gives CDR1 SEHNR, CDR2 FQNEAQ (reference sequence). The CDR3 has 15 residues. CDR3 region: CASSSDRAKPYEQYF. For the CDR3, the DNA is TGTGCCAGCAGCTCGGACAGAGCAAAGCCCTACGAGCAGTACTTC.

The genes are TRBV14 and TRBJ2-7; TRBD1 might be the D (7 bases). Germline V gives CDR1 SGHDN, CDR2 FVKESK. Trimming shortened V by 4 bases and J by 1 base, and 20 bases separated the two germline ends. The CDR3 totals 17 residues. The CDR3 nucleotides read TGTGCCAGCAGCCTCGTTTGGGGGGCAGGGGGTTCCTACGAGCAGTACTTC. Protein sequence: CASSLVWGAGGSYEQYF.

This clonotype was observed at least ten times. The chain has TRBV29-1 and TRBJ1-5; D unresolved. Looked up from germline, CDR1 is SQVTM and CDR2 is ANQGSEA. V was cut by 5 bases and J by 3 bases, with 8 bases left in between. This CDR3 region has 12 residues. CDR3 coding DNA: TGCAGCGTTCAAGGGTACAATCAGCCCCAGCATTTT. This translates into CSVQGYNQPQHF.

The V and J genes are TRBV12-3 or TRBV12-4 and TRBJ2-7; D not resolved. The V end lost 1 base, the J end lost 1 base, and 8 bases lay between the germline ends. The CDR3 length is 14 residues. The CDR3 DNA reads TGTGCCAGCAGTTTAGGCAGCCCTTCCTACGAGCAGTACTTC. This encodes CASSLGSPSYEQYF.

The chain recombines TRBV5-1 with TRBJ1-1, with D perhaps TRBD1 (5 bases). Trimming pared 0 bases from V and 0 bases from J, leaving 9 bases between. This CDR3 region has 15 residues. Germline CDR1 is SGHRS and CDR2 is YFSETQ. DNA for the CDR3: TGCGCCAGCAGCTTGGGTCAGGGAGTGAACACTGAAGCTTTCTTT. Amino acids: CASSLGQGVNTEAFF.

The chain uses TRBV7-9 and TRBJ2-7; TRBD1 matches at 10 bases. Germline trimming cut 2 bases from V and 3 bases from J; bases unmatched to any gene: 4. This CDR3 contains 15 residues. The germline V gene encodes CDR1 SEHNR and CDR2 FQNEAQ (reference sequence). This chain's CDR3 is CASSLPGTGDYEQYF. The CDR3 DNA sequence: TGTGCCAGCAGCTTACCCGGGACAGGGGACTACGAGCAGTACTTC.

In its sample, this clonotype was seen once. With a much larger clone just one base away, this may be a read error. This chain uses TRBV28 with TRBJ1-5, with unresolved D. The CDR3 totals 15 residues. Trimming left V 6 bases short and J 6 bases short, with 18 bases between. Germline values: CDR1 MDHEN, CDR2 SYDVKM. The CDR3 protein is CASSILSGNPQPQHF. The DNA of the CDR3 is TGTGCCAGCAGCATACTTTCGGGTAACCCTCAGCCCCAGCATTTT.

This clonotype has a handful of counts. The chain joins TRBV28 to TRBJ1-1, with a weak D call TRBD1 (5 bases). This CDR3 is built from 20 residues. Trimming shortened V by 1 base and J by 0 bases, and 24 bases separated the two germline ends. Per germline, CDR1 MDHEN and CDR2 SYDVKM. In DNA form, the CDR3 reads TGTGCCAGCAGTTTATTATCCCTTTGGGGAGTGGGACCCATGAACACTGAAGCTTTCTTT. This translates into CASSLLSLWGVGPMNTEAFF.

The V and J genes are TRBV9 and TRBJ2-7; D ambiguous. CDR3 length equals 14 residues. Germline CDR1 SGDLS, CDR2 YYNGEE. Trimming pared 0 bases from V and 3 bases from J, leaving 10 bases between. CDR3 sequence reads: CASSVEVDYYEQYF. The CDR3 DNA follows: TGTGCCAGCAGCGTAGAAGTGGATTACTACGAGCAGTACTTC. Combining the CDR3 with reference TRBV9 and TRBJ2-7 gives the whole variable domain DSGVTQTPKHLITATGQRVTLRCSPRSGDLSVYWYQQSLDQGLQFLIQYYNGEERAKGNILERFSAQQFPDLHSELNLSSLELGDSALYFCASSVEVDYYEQYFGPGTRLTVT.

This clonotype was seen a few times. The rearrangement uses TRBV6-2 or TRBV6-3 and TRBJ2-7; 7 bases are a match to TRBD2. Germline values: CDR1 MNHEY, CDR2 SVGEGT. Trimming at V came to 5 bases and at J to 3 bases, leaving 10 bases not matched to a gene. The CDR3 extends over 15 amino acids. This CDR3 reads CASSRLRDYFYEQYF. CDR3 nucleotide sequence: TGTGCCAGCAGTCGCCTCCGGGACTACTTCTACGAGCAGTACTTC.

As for this clonotype: A read error is likely, as this CDR3 ends without the conserved phenylalanine or tryptophan. V and J are TRBV19 and TRBJ1-5; D is uncertain. CDR1 is LNHDA and CDR2 is SQIVND in the germline V gene (reference sequence). V was pared by 2 bases and J by 6 bases, with 5 bases between. CDR3 length: 12 residues. The DNA of the CDR3 is TGTGCCAGTAGTATATGGGGTCAGCCCCAGCATATT. As protein: CASSIWGQPQHI.

This clonotype was found many times. The chain joins TRBV10-3 to TRBJ1-1; D unclear. CDR3 length: 11 amino acids. V was trimmed by 6 bases and J by 7 bases, leaving 9 bases between them. Germline loops: CDR1 ENHRY, CDR2 SYGVKD. CDR3 sequence (DNA): TGTGCCATCAGCTGGAGAGGTGAAGCTTTCTTT. This encodes CAISWRGEAFF.

A note on this clonotype: One end of the junction is discordant with germline, which a read error may explain. This sequence joins TRBV11-2 and TRBJ2-4; TRBD2 is a possible D gene (7 bases). CDR1 and CDR2 (germline): SGHAT, FQNNGV. This CDR3 contains 21 residues. The CDR3 DNA reads as TGTGCCAGCAGCCATCCCCGGGCTAGAGGGGGGGGTCAGCTAGCCAAAAACATTCAGAACTTC. Its protein is CASSHPRARGGGQLAKNIQNF.

This clonotype was counted many times. The rearrangement links TRBV7-8 to TRBJ2-1; the D is unclear. V lost 6 bases and J 6 bases, leaving 18 bases between the germline ends. The CDR3 length is 15 residues. The germline gives CDR1 SGHVS, CDR2 FQNEAQ. The chain's CDR3 is CASRRRTLLGNEQFF. CDR3 nucleotides: TGTGCCAGCAGACGCCGGACCCTACTGGGCAATGAGCAGTTCTTC.

With regard to this clonotype: This sequence may be a read error, since a much larger clone differs from it by one base. This chain uses TRBV15 with TRBJ2-5; D unresolved. The length of the CDR3 is 12 residues. CDR1 is LNHNV and CDR2 is YYDKDF in the germline V gene (reference sequence). This CDR3 reads CGTSRDAETQYF. CDR3 in DNA: TGTGGCACCAGCAGAGATGCGGAGACCCAGTACTTC.

In regard to this clonotype: The junction differs from germline at one of its ends, possibly a read error. This chain connects TRBV5-3 to TRBJ1-1; perhaps TRBD1 as D (6 bases). TRBV5-3 is given ORF status, its function remaining uncertain. CDR3 length: 15 amino acids. CDR3 sequence (DNA): TGTGCCAGCAGCTTGGAGGGGGACGTGAACGCTGAAGCTTTCTTT. This translates into CASSLEGDVNAEAFF.

This chain links TRBV19 with TRBJ2-2; D unresolved. Trimming pared 6 bases from V and 6 bases from J, leaving 8 bases between. Germline CDR1 and CDR2: LNHDA and SQIVND (reference sequence). This CDR3 contains 12 residues. CDR3 DNA: TGTGCCAGTAGCGAATACGCCGGGGAGCTGTTTTTT. This translates into CASSEYAGELFF.

The V and J genes are TRBV27 and TRBJ2-7; D ambiguous. Germline V CDR1 and CDR2: MNHEY, SMNVEV (reference sequence). The CDR3 has 13 residues. V was cut by 0 bases and J by 2 bases, with 5 bases left in between. The CDR3 DNA reads as TGTGCCAGCAGTTTATCGACCCCCTACGAGCAGTACTTC. It specifies CASSLSTPYEQYF.

This clonotype was picked up many times. One end of the junction does not line up with germline, which may come from a read error. The V call is TRBV7-8, the J call TRBJ2-1; D is uncertain. CDR1 is SGHVS, CDR2 FQNEAQ, per germline. The CDR3 runs to 14 residues. The DNA for the CDR3 is TGTGCCAGTAGCTCCTTATTAGTTAGGGATGAGCAGTTCTTC. Its protein is CASSSLLVRDEQFF. Based on the CDR3 plus reference TRBV7-8 and TRBJ2-1, the full variable domain is GAGVSQSPRYKVAKRGQDVALRCDPISGHVSLFWYQQALGQGPEFLTYFQNEAQLDKSGLPSDRFFAERPEGSVSTLKIQRTQQEDSAVYLCASSSLLVRDEQFFGPGTRLTVL.

The chain joins TRBV6-2 or TRBV6-3 to TRBJ2-2; TRBD2 aligns across 8 bases. The CDR3 has 17 residues. CDR1 MNHEY and CDR2 SVGEGT come from the germline V gene. The V segment lost 0 bases and the J segment 5 bases; nucleotides outside the gene matches: 8. The CDR3 loop reads CASSYSRREGQTGELFF. The CDR3 nucleotides are TGTGCCAGCAGTTACTCCAGACGGGAGGGCCAGACCGGGGAGCTGTTTTTT.

This clonotype was seen at least ten times. The rearrangement links TRBV20-1 to TRBJ1-6; D gene uncertain. Germline V gene sequence: CDR1 DFQATT, CDR2 SNEGSKA (reference sequence). This CDR3 spans 12 amino acids. Trimming stripped 5 bases from V and 7 bases from J, with 9 bases between. The CDR3 DNA reads TGCAGTGCTGACACACCAAATTCACCCCTCCACTTT. This codes for CSADTPNSPLHF.

On this clonotype: Given a much more abundant clone one base away, this may be a read error. The chain uses TRBV20-1 and TRBJ1-1, with D uncertain. This CDR3 region has 11 residues. CDR1 is DFQATT and CDR2 is SNEGSKA in the germline V gene (reference sequence). Trimming pared 3 bases from V and 10 bases from J, leaving 12 bases between. The CDR3 sequence: CSARAGLVAFF. For the CDR3, the DNA is TGCAGTGCTAGGGCCGGACTGGTAGCTTTCTTT.

This clonotype was seen many times. V and J are TRBV27 and TRBJ2-3, with D uncertain. Germline CDR1 MNHEY, CDR2 SMNVEV (reference sequence). CDR3 length: 14 amino acids. Trimming pared 5 bases from V and 3 bases from J, leaving 12 bases between. The CDR3 DNA reads as TGTGCCAGCAGTCCCGATAAAGGGACAGATACGCAGTATTTT. Translating it yields CASSPDKGTDTQYF.

Remarks on this clonotype: This may arise from a read error, as a much more abundant clone is one base away. The chain employs TRBV28 and TRBJ2-2; D uncertain. Germline CDR1 reads MDHEN; CDR2 reads SYDVKM. The length of the CDR3 is 13 residues. CDR3 bases: TGTGCCGGCAGGTTACAGCCCACCGGGGAGCTGTTTTTT. It is translated as CAGRLQPTGELFF.

Comment on this clonotype: A single base separates this from a much larger clone, so it may be a read error. This chain uses TRBV4-3 with TRBJ1-1; possible D gene TRBD1, 6 bases. The CDR3 contains 17 residues. Trimming took off 4 bases at V and 0 bases at J, with 18 bases between the two ends. Per the germline V gene, CDR1 is LGHNA and CDR2 is YSLEER. CDR3 in DNA: TGCGCCAGCAGCCGAGATTACGGGGGACAATTGAACACTGAAGCTTTCTTT. Translated, it gives CASSRDYGGQLNTEAFF.

The chain recombines TRBV12-3 or TRBV12-4 with TRBJ1-2; D gene unclear. CDR3 length equals 15 residues. The V gene lost 4 bases and the J gene lost 5 bases, with 17 bases spanning the gap. The CDR3, as DNA: TGTGCCAGCAGTTGGACGAGGGTCCCCACATATGGCTACACCTTC. It translates to CASSWTRVPTYGYTF.

This clonotype was counted a few times. V usage is TRBV28 and J usage is TRBJ2-7; D may be TRBD2 (6 bases). V shed 5 bases and J shed 2 bases, with 19 bases lying between them. The CDR3 runs to 16 residues. Germline V CDR1 and CDR2: MDHEN, SYDVKM. The CDR3, as DNA: TGTGCCAGCAGTACCATGCGGGGCCGGACTCCCTACGAGCAGTACTTC. Amino acid sequence: CASSTMRGRTPYEQYF.

The CDR3 reads CASSIKGSSNQPQHF. The CDR3 DNA is TGTGCCAGTAGTATAAAGGGTAGCAGCAATCAGCCCCAGCATTTT. V is TRBV19 and J is TRBJ1-5; D ambiguous. V was clipped by 2 bases and J by 1 base, with 9 bases between them. CDR3 length equals 15 residues. Germline V gene lookup returns CDR1 LNHDA and CDR2 SQIVND (reference sequence).